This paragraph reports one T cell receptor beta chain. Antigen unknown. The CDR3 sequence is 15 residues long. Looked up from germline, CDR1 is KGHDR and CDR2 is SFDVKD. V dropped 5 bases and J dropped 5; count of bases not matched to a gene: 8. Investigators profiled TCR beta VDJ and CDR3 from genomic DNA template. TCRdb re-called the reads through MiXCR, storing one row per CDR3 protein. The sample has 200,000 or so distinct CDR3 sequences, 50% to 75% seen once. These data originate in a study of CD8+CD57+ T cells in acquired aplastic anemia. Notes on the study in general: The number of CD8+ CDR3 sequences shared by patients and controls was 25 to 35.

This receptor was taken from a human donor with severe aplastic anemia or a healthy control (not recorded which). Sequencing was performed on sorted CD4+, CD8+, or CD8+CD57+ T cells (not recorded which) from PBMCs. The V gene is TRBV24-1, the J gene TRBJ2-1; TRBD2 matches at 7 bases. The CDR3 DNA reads TGTGCCACCAGTGGTTGGGAGGGGATACACAATGAGCAGTTCTTC. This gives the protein CATSGWEGIHNEQFF.